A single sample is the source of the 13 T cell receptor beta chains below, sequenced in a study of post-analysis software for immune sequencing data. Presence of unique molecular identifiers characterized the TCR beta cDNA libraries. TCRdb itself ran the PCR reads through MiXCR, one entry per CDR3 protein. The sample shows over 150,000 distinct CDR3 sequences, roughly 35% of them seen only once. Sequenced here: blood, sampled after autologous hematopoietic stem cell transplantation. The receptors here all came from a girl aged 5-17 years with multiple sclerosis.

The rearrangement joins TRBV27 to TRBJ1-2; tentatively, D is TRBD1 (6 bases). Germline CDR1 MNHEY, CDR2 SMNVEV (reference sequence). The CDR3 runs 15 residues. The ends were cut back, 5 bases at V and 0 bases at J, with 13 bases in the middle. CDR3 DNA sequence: TGTGCCAGCAGTCCCCTGGGGGCAGCTAACTATGGCTACACCTTC. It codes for CASSPLGAANYGYTF.

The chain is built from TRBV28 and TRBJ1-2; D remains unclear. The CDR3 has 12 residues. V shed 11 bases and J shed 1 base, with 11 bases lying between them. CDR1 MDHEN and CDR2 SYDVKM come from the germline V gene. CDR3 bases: TGTGCCGGTTCGACATTTAACTATGGCTACACCTTC. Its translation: CAGSTFNYGYTF.

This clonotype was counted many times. The CDR3 bases are TGTGCCAGCAGTCCTCCCGTCGGCAGCTCAAACATTCAGTACTTC. It specifies CASSPPVGSSNIQYF. The V gene is TRBV7-2, the J gene TRBJ2-4, with unresolved D. CDR3 length: 15 residues. Trimming removed 6 bases from V and 6 bases from J, with 18 bases in between. Germline V CDR1 and CDR2: SGHTA, FQGNSA.

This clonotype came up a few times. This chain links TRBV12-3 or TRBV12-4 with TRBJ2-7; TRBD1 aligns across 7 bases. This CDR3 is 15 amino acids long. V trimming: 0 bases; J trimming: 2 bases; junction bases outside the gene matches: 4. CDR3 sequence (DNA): TGTGCCAGCAGTTTAGCGGCCAGGGGGACCTACGAGCAGTACTTC. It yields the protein CASSLAARGTYEQYF.

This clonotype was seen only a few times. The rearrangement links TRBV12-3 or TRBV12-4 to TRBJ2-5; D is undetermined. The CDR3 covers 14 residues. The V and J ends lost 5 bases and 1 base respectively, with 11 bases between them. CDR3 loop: CASSRTYPQETQYF. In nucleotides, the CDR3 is TGTGCCAGCAGTCGGACCTACCCCCAAGAGACCCAGTACTTC.

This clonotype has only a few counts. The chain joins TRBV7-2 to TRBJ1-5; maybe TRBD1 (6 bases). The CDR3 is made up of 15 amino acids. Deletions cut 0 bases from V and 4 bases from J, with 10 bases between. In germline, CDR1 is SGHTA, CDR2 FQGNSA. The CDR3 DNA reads TGTGCCAGCAGCTTAGCCGGGAGGGGGAATCAGCCCCAGCATTTT. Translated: CASSLAGRGNQPQHF.

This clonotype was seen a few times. The CDR3 loop reads CASSTPGQGADTQYF. The CDR3 nucleotides are TGTGCCAGCAGCACCCCGGGACAGGGGGCTGATACGCAGTATTTT. The V and J genes are TRBV7-6 and TRBJ2-3; 12 bases agree with TRBD1. J lost 6 bases, V lost 5 bases, and 6 bases had no gene match. CDR3 length: 15 amino acids. Germline V gene data show CDR1 as SGHVS and CDR2 as FNYEAQ.

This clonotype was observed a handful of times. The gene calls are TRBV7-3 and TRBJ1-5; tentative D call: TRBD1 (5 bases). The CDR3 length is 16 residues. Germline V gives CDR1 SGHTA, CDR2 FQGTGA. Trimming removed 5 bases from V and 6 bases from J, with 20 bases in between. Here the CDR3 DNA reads TGTGCCAGCAGCCCACCGATGGGGCCACTGTGTCAGCCCCAGCATTTT. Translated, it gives CASSPPMGPLCQPQHF. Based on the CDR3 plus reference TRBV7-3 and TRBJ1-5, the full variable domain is GAGVSQTPSNKVTEKGKYVELRCDPISGHTALYWYRQSLGQGPEFLIYFQGTGAADDSGLPNDRFFAVRPEGSVSTLKIQRTERGDSAVYLCASSPPMGPLCQPQHFGDGTRLSIL.

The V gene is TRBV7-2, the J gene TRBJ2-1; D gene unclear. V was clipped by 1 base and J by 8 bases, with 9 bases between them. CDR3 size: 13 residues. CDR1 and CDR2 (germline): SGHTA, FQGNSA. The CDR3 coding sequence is TGTGCCAGCAGCTTAGGAGGTACGCATGAGCAGTTCTTC. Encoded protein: CASSLGGTHEQFF.

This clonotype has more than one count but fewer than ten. This CDR3 is CASRDRGYEQYF. CDR3 sequence (DNA): TGTGCCAGCCGGGACAGGGGCTACGAGCAGTACTTC. The chain links TRBV12-3 or TRBV12-4 to TRBJ2-7; 10 bases map to TRBD1. V was clipped by 8 bases and J by 3 bases; unmatched bases: 1. The CDR3 runs 12 residues.

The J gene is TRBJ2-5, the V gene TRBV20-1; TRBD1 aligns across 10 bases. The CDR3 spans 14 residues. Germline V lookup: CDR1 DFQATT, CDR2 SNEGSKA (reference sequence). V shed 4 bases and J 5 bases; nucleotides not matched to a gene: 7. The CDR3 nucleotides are TGCAGTGCTACCTGGACAGGGGGAATTGAGACCCAGTACTTC. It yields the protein CSATWTGGIETQYF.

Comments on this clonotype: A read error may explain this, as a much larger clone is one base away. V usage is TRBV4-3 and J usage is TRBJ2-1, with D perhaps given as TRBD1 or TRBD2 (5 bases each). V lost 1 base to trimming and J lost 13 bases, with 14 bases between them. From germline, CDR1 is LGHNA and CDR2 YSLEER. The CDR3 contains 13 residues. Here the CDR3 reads CASSQVQEETQFF. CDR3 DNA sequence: TGCGCCAGCAGCCAAGTACAGGAGGAGACCCAGTTCTTC.

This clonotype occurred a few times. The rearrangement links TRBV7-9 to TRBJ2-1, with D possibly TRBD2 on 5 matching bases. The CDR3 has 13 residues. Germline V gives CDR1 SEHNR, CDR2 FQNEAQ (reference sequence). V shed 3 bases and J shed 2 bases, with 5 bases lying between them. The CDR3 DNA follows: TGTGCCAGCAGCTTCGGGACCTACAATGAGCAGTTCTTC. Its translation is CASSFGTYNEQFF. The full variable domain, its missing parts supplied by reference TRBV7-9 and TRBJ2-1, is DTGVSQNPRHKITKRGQNVTFRCDPISEHNRLYWYRQTLGQGPEFLTYFQNEAQLEKSRLLSDRFSAERPKGSFSTLEIQRTEQGDSAMYLCASSFGTYNEQFFGPGTRLTVL.